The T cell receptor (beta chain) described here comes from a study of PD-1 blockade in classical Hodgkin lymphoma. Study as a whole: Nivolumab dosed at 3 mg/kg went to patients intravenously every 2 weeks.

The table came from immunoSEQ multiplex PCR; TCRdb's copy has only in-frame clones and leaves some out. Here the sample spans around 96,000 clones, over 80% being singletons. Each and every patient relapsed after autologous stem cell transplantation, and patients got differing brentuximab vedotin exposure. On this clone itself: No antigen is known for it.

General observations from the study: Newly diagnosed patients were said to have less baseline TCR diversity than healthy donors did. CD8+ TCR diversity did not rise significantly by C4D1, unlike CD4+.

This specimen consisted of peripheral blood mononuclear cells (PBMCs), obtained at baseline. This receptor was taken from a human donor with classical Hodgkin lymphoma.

The chain's CDR3 is CASSPGRAVAYEQYF. In DNA form, the CDR3 reads TGTGCCAGCAGCCCAGGCCGGGCAGTGGCCTACGAGCAGTACTTC. The chain joins TRBV7-2 to TRBJ2-7; D gene unclear. The length of the CDR3 is 15 residues. The germline CDR1 and CDR2 sequences are SGHTA and FQGNSA. Trimming shortened V by 5 bases and J by 2 bases, and 16 bases separated the two germline ends.